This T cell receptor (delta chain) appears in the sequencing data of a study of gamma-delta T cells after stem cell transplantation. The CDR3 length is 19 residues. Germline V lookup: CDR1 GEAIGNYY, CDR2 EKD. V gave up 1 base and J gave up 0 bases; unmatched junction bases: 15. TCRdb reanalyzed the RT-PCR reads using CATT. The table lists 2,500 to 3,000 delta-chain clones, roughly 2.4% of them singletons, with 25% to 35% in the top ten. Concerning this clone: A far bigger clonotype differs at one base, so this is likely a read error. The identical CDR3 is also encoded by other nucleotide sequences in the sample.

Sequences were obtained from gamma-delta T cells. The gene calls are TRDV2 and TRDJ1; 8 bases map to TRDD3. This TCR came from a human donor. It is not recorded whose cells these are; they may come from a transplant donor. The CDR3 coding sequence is TGTGCCTGTGACACGGTACGGGATACGACGCTTGTATACACCGATAAACTCATCTTT. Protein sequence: CACDTVRDTTLVYTDKLIF.